This TCR beta chain was retrieved from a study of breast tumors, draining lymph nodes, adjacent tissues. The CDR3 has 15 amino acids. The germline V gene has CDR1 SNHLY and CDR2 FYNNEI. V dropped 6 bases and J dropped 2; count of bases not matched to a gene: 6. The lymph nodes were axillary draining lymph nodes from breast cancer patients. A single record per CDR3 protein comes from TCRdb applying MiXCR to the multiplex PCR reads. The sample includes about 230,000 distinct CDR3 sequences, around 32% of them seen just once. This clonotype appeared many times. The chain carries TRBV2 and TRBJ2-2; the match to TRBD1 covers 7 bases. This receptor was obtained from a female donor with breast cancer. Some clones in this sample may be carry-over from other donors' samples. Sequences were obtained from axillary lymph node tissue. CDR3 amino acids: CASSYRQGNTGELFF. The CDR3 bases are TGTGCCAGCAGCTATCGACAGGGCAACACCGGGGAGCTGTTTTTT.